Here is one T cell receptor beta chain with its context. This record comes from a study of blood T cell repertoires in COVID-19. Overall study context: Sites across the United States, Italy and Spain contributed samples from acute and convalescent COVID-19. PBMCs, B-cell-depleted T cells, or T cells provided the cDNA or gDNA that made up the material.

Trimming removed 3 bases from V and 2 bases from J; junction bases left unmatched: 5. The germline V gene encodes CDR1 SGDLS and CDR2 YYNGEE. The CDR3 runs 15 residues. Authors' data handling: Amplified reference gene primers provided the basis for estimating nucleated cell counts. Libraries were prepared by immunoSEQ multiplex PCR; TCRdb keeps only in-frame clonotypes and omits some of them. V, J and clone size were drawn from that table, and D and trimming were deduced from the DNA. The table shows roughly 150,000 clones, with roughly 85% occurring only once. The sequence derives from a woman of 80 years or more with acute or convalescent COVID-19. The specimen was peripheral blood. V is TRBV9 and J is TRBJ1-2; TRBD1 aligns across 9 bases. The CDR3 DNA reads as TGTGCCAGCAGCGCGGGGACAGGGACCAACTATGGCTACACCTTC. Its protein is CASSAGTGTNYGYTF.